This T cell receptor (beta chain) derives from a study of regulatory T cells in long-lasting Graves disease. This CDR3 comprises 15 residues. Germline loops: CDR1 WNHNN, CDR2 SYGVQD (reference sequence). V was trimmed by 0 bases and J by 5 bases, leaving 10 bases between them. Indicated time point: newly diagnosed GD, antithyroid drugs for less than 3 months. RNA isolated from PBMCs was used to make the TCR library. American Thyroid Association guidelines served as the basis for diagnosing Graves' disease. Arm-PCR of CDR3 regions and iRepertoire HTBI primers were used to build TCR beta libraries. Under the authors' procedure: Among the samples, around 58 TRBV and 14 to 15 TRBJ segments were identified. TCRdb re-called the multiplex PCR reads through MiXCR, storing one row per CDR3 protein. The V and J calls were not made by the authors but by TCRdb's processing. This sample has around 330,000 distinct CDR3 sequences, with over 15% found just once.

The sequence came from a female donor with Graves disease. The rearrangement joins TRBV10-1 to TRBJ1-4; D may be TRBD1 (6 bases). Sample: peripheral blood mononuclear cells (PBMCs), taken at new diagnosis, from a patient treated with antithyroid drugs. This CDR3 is CASSESRGGNEKLFF. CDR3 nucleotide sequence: TGCGCCAGCAGTGAGTCGAGGGGGGGAAATGAAAAACTGTTTTTT.